Listed here are 8 T cell receptor beta chains from one sample, sequenced in a study of PD-L1 blockade in urothelial cancer. Time point: peripheral blood 6 weeks after treatment start. Assay used: immunoSEQ multiplex PCR; TCRdb lists only in-frame clones, some missing. The sample records approximately 83,000 clones, less than 90% being singletons. The sample was PBMCs, taken around atezolizumab (anti-PD-L1) treatment. The receptors shown here come from a man aged 65-85 years with urothelial cancer.

The rearrangement links TRBV7-9 to TRBJ2-7; TRBD1 matches at 7 bases. Germline V gene lookup returns CDR1 SEHNR and CDR2 FQNEAQ (reference sequence). The J segment lost 1 base and the V segment lost 5 bases, leaving 11 bases of the junction unmatched. This CDR3 has 16 residues. CDR3 sequence reads: CASSAEGASKSYEQYF. As DNA, the CDR3 is TGTGCCAGCAGCGCCGAGGGGGCAAGTAAGTCCTACGAGCAGTACTTC.

This chain uses TRBV2 with TRBJ1-5; D perhaps matches TRBD1 (5 bases). Germline values: CDR1 SNHLY, CDR2 FYNNEI. The CDR3 totals 15 residues. Deletions cut 3 bases from V and 3 bases from J, with 12 bases between. CDR3 protein: CASSDRTGPNQPQHF. DNA for the CDR3: TGTGCCAGCAGTGACCGAACAGGCCCCAATCAGCCCCAGCATTTT.

The rearrangement joins TRBV7-2 to TRBJ2-3, with D maybe TRBD2 (6 bases). This CDR3 region has 16 residues. V lost 1 base to trimming and J lost 0 bases, with 11 bases between them. Germline V CDR1 and CDR2: SGHTA, FQGNSA. The CDR3 DNA follows: TGTGCCAGCAGCTTAGTTTCGGGGGTAAGCACAGATACGCAGTATTTT. Residues: CASSLVSGVSTDTQYF.

V is TRBV7-2 and J is TRBJ1-5; D remains ambiguous. Germline CDR1 and CDR2: SGHTA and FQGNSA. Trimming pared 5 bases from V and 3 bases from J, leaving 8 bases between. The CDR3 sequence is 13 residues long. The CDR3 loop is CASSPQPNQPQHF. The CDR3 region has the DNA TGTGCCAGCAGCCCACAGCCCAATCAGCCCCAGCATTTT.

This clone occurred once. This chain connects TRBV6-5 to TRBJ2-7, with a tentative D call TRBD1 (6 bases). Germline V gives CDR1 MNHEY, CDR2 SVGAGI. Trimming stripped 4 bases from V and 2 bases from J, with 9 bases between. The CDR3 sequence is 13 residues long. CDR3 in amino acids: CASSSQGAYEQYF. CDR3 coding DNA: TGTGCCAGCAGTTCACAGGGAGCCTACGAGCAGTACTTC.

The genes are TRBV6-5 and TRBJ1-1; 8 positions match TRBD1. The CDR3 totals 13 residues. The V and J ends lost 6 bases and 7 bases, in that order; junction bases with no gene match: 7. Per germline, CDR1 MNHEY and CDR2 SVGAGI. CDR3 in DNA: TGTGCCAGCAGCACTGACAGGGGTGGTGAAGCTTTCTTT. Translation: CASSTDRGGEAFF.

The chain carries TRBV9 and TRBJ1-1, with D hard to call. V was clipped by 3 bases and J by 0 bases, with 15 bases between them. This CDR3 region has 16 residues. The germline V gene encodes CDR1 SGDLS and CDR2 YYNGEE. CDR3 residues: CASSAGWASLNTEAFF. The CDR3 bases are TGTGCCAGCAGCGCTGGTTGGGCCTCTTTGAACACTGAAGCTTTCTTT.

This sequence joins TRBV19 and TRBJ1-1; tentative D call: TRBD1 (5 bases). CDR3 length equals 14 residues. Germline V gene lookup returns CDR1 LNHDA and CDR2 SQIVND (reference sequence). V was trimmed by 2 bases and J by 7 bases, leaving 14 bases between them. The DNA for the CDR3 is TGTGCCAGTAGTATAACGGCGGGACCAGTTGAAGCTTTCTTT. Protein sequence: CASSITAGPVEAFF.